This TCR beta chain was captured in a study of blood T cell repertoires in COVID-19. Study at large: Samples representing acute and convalescent COVID-19 were sourced from the United States, Italy and Spain. T cells, B-cell-depleted T cells, or PBMCs provided the cDNA or gDNA that served as material.

Here immunoSEQ multiplex PCR was the method, and the copy in TCRdb shows in-frame clones only, minus some. The sample lists over 250,000 clones, 80% to 95% occurring once. Study members were between about 18 and 100 years old and lived in about two dozen US regions. Clinical histories supplied by participants themselves formed the basis of cohort assignment. This CDR3 has 11 residues. CDR1 and CDR2 from the germline V gene are SGHAT and FQNNGV. V dropped 1 base and J dropped 5 bases, with 2 bases sitting between them. This receptor was taken from a woman younger than 45 who had recovered from COVID-19. The sequenced sample consisted of PBMCs or T cells enriched from blood (not recorded which). This rearrangement joins TRBV11-2 to TRBJ1-1; no clear D gene. CDR3 nucleotides: TGTGCCAGCAGCTTAGCGACTGAAGCTTTCTTT. Translation gives CASSLATEAFF.